Below, 24 T cell receptor beta chains from the same sample are listed, as sequenced in a study of T cell clonotyping in hematopoietic cell transplantation. Only in-frame clones appear in the TCRdb table, and some are missing; sequencing was by immunoSEQ multiplex PCR. Of tens of thousands of clones in the sample, 90% to 96% are singletons; the top ten hold under 2%. The time point is: recipient sample about 28 days before transplant, after cytoreduction. This sample comprised peripheral blood mononuclear cells, obtained before stem cell transplant. The origin of the receptors is a woman between 50 and 59 years old with acute myeloid leukemia. Some clones in this sample may be carry-over from other donors' samples.

This chain connects TRBV4-1 to TRBJ2-1, with D possibly TRBD2 on 6 matching bases. The CDR3 length is 13 residues. CDR1 MGHRA and CDR2 YSYEKL come from the germline V gene. V lost 2 bases and J 7 bases, leaving 9 bases between the germline ends. For the CDR3, the DNA is TGCGCCAGCAGCCAACCCGGGACTAATGAGCAGTTCTTC. Residues: CASSQPGTNEQFF.

V is TRBV30 and J is TRBJ2-7, with D perhaps matching TRBD1 (6 bases). CDR3 length: 13 residues. Germline V gene sequence: CDR1 GTSNPN, CDR2 SVGIG (reference sequence). V was cut by 6 bases and J by 2 bases, with 14 bases left in between. Here the CDR3 DNA reads TGTGCCTGCTGGGACACAAGAACCTACGAGCAGTACTTC. It translates to CACWDTRTYEQYF.

The rearrangement uses TRBV7-9 and TRBJ1-1, with D possibly TRBD1 on 5 matching bases. Germline V CDR1 and CDR2: SEHNR, FQNEAQ (reference sequence). The germline V and J ends were trimmed by 5 bases and 1 base, with 11 bases remaining between them. CDR3 size: 14 residues. The CDR3 DNA reads as TGTGCCAGCAGCCTATCCAGGGAGAACACTGAAGCTTTCTTT. Its protein product is CASSLSRENTEAFF.

The genes are TRBV5-1 and TRBJ1-1; D gene unclear. The germline V gene has CDR1 SGHRS and CDR2 YFSETQ. This CDR3 contains 12 residues. The V end lost 5 bases, the J end lost 5 bases, and 10 bases lay between the germline ends. The CDR3 region is CASRTGTTEAFF. In DNA, the CDR3 is TGCGCCAGCAGGACCGGAACGACTGAAGCTTTCTTT.

This chain uses TRBV5-6 with TRBJ2-1; D gene unclear. The CDR3 runs 13 residues. The V gene's germline CDR1 is SGHDT and CDR2 YYEEEE. V was shortened by 0 bases and J by 7 bases, with 8 bases between the two germline ends. CDR3 residues: CASSLVSWNEQFF. In DNA, the CDR3 is TGTGCCAGCAGCTTGGTGTCGTGGAATGAGCAGTTCTTC.

This chain connects TRBV2 to TRBJ1-2, with 8 bases identical to TRBD1. The CDR3 runs to 14 residues. Germline CDR1 and CDR2: SNHLY and FYNNEI. Trimming took 3 bases from V and 8 from J; bases not matched to a gene: 8. Here the CDR3 reads CASSDPTGARGYTF. The CDR3 DNA is TGTGCCAGCAGTGACCCGACAGGGGCAAGGGGCTACACCTTC.

This clone was observed once. The rearrangement links TRBV30 to TRBJ2-1; 7 nucleotides align to TRBD2. J was trimmed by 5 bases and V by 3 bases; bases with no gene match: 7. CDR1 and CDR2 from the germline V gene are GTSNPN and SVGIG (reference sequence). This CDR3 region has 14 residues. CDR3 bases: TGTGCCTGGAGCGTACATCTAGCGGACAATGAGCAGTTCTTC. It yields the protein CAWSVHLADNEQFF.

This CDR3 is CASSPNQETQYF. CDR3 DNA: TGCGCCAGCAGCCCTAACCAAGAGACCCAGTACTTC. V gene TRBV5-1 combines with J gene TRBJ2-5; D is unresolved. V lost 4 bases to trimming and J lost 0 bases, with 4 bases between them. The CDR3 extends over 12 amino acids. CDR1 and CDR2 from the germline V gene are SGHRS and YFSETQ.

V is TRBV6-1 and J is TRBJ2-7, with a weak D call TRBD1 (5 bases). Trimming pared 4 bases from V and 3 bases from J, leaving 13 bases between. From germline, CDR1 is MNHNS and CDR2 SASEGT. The CDR3 has 14 residues. The CDR3 region is CASSVSHRNYEQYF. The DNA for the CDR3 is TGTGCCAGCAGTGTATCCCACAGGAACTACGAGCAGTACTTC.

The chain carries TRBV5-1 and TRBJ2-1, with D perhaps matching TRBD2 (5 bases). Trimming stripped 0 bases from V and 8 bases from J, with 9 bases between. Germline V lookup: CDR1 SGHRS, CDR2 YFSETQ. This CDR3 spans 13 amino acids. The CDR3 loop reads CASSLVVGDEQFF. CDR3 coding DNA: TGCGCCAGCAGCTTGGTTGTCGGGGATGAGCAGTTCTTC. Full variable domain (outside the CDR3, taken from reference TRBV5-1 and TRBJ2-1): KAGVTQTPRYLIKTRGQQVTLSCSPISGHRSVSWYQQTPGQGLQFLFEYFSETQRNKGNFPGRFSGRQFSNSRSEMNVSTLELGDSALYLCASSLVVGDEQFFGPGTRLTVL.

The chain has TRBV7-9 and TRBJ2-3; tentative D call: TRBD1 (6 bases). The CDR3 is 13 residues long. Trimming cost V 3 bases and J 5 bases, with 9 bases left between them. Germline V CDR1 and CDR2: SEHNR, FQNEAQ (reference sequence). The DNA for the CDR3 is TGTGCCAGCAGCTTCACCAGGGGAGATACGCAGTATTTT. This sequence encodes CASSFTRGDTQYF.

This clone was observed a single time. The chain employs TRBV6-5 and TRBJ1-1; D uncertain. This CDR3 has 11 residues. Germline CDR1 MNHEY, CDR2 SVGAGI. Trimming cost V 9 bases and J 1 base, with 6 bases left between them. This chain's CDR3 is CASSGNTEAFF. DNA of the CDR3: TGTGCCAGTTCAGGGAACACTGAAGCTTTCTTT.

The rearrangement joins TRBV29-1 to TRBJ1-1; tentative D call: TRBD1 (5 bases). Germline V CDR1 and CDR2: SQVTM, ANQGSEA. V was pared by 7 bases and J by 11 bases, with 17 bases between. The CDR3 runs to 11 residues. CDR3 coding DNA: TGCAGCGCTAGGATAGGGGTGTGGGCTTTCTTT. Amino acid sequence: CSARIGVWAFF.

The genes are TRBV19 and TRBJ1-5; TRBD1 is a possible D gene (5 bases). From germline, CDR1 is LNHDA and CDR2 SQIVND (reference sequence). Trimming took 6 bases from V and 6 from J, leaving 9 bases between them. CDR3 length: 12 amino acids. This CDR3 is CASSPGIQPQHF. The CDR3, as DNA: TGTGCCAGTAGCCCAGGGATTCAGCCCCAGCATTTT.

The J gene is TRBJ2-2, the V gene TRBV4-1, with D possibly TRBD2 on 6 matching bases. The CDR3 contains 15 residues. The germline V and J ends were trimmed by 8 bases and 4 bases, with 17 bases remaining between them. The germline CDR1 and CDR2 sequences are MGHRA and YSYEKL. As DNA, the CDR3 is TGCGCCAGCGCCCCACGTGGGAGGAGCACCGGGGAGCTGTTTTTT. Amino acids: CASAPRGRSTGELFF.

The chain couples TRBV28 to TRBJ2-1, with 15 bases identical to TRBD2. This CDR3 has 17 residues. The V gene end was trimmed by 1 base and the J gene end by 7 bases; junction bases not matched to a gene: 5. Germline lookup yields CDR1 MDHEN and CDR2 SYDVKM. The chain's CDR3 is CASSLLGLAGGGNEQFF. The CDR3 nucleotides are TGTGCCAGCAGTTTATTGGGACTAGCGGGAGGTGGGAATGAGCAGTTCTTC.

The chain joins TRBV25-1 to TRBJ2-5; D is uncertain. The germline CDR1 and CDR2 sequences are MGHDK and SYGVNS. The CDR3 extends over 14 amino acids. Trimming took off 0 bases at V and 2 bases at J, with 7 bases between the two ends. The CDR3 coding sequence is TGTGCCAGCAGTGAATATCCCAGGCAAGAGACCCAGTACTTC. Its protein is CASSEYPRQETQYF.

The rearrangement uses TRBV5-6 and TRBJ1-2; D is unresolved. Germline V lookup: CDR1 SGHDT, CDR2 YYEEEE. CDR3 length: 14 residues. V was trimmed by 4 bases and J by 8 bases, leaving 18 bases between them. The CDR3 DNA reads as TGTGCCAGCAGCCAGGCAGGTTCGAACCCCGGCTACACCTTC. Translated, it gives CASSQAGSNPGYTF.

The V and J genes are TRBV19 and TRBJ1-1, with 9 positions matching TRBD1. There are 13 residues in the CDR3. Germline V gene lookup returns CDR1 LNHDA and CDR2 SQIVND (reference sequence). J was trimmed by 3 bases and V by 6 bases; bases with no gene match: 2. CDR3 residues: CASRRDRDTEAFF. The CDR3 DNA follows: TGTGCCAGTAGACGGGACAGGGACACTGAAGCTTTCTTT. The full variable domain, with the rest looked up from reference TRBV19 and TRBJ1-1, is DGGITQSPKYLFRKEGQNVTLSCEQNLNHDAMYWYRQDPGQGLRLIYYSQIVNDFQKGDIAEGYSVSREKKESFPLTVTSAQKNPTAFYLCASRRDRDTEAFFGQGTRLTVV.

This chain uses TRBV30 with TRBJ1-4; 7 bases are a match to TRBD1. The junction had 1 base not matched to a gene; V was cut back by 1 base and J by 5 bases. Per the germline V gene, CDR1 is GTSNPN and CDR2 is SVGIG (reference sequence). The CDR3 sequence is 13 residues long. The CDR3: CAWSGDSNEKLFF. CDR3 in DNA: TGTGCCTGGAGTGGGGACAGCAATGAAAAACTGTTTTTT.

The chain combines TRBV29-1 with TRBJ1-2; TRBD1 aligns across 9 bases. Germline trimming cut 5 bases from V and 8 bases from J; bases unmatched to any gene: 6. Per germline, CDR1 SQVTM and CDR2 ANQGSEA. The CDR3 length is 12 residues. The CDR3 protein is CSVTTGGQGYTF. In DNA form, the CDR3 reads TGCAGCGTTACTACAGGGGGCCAAGGCTACACCTTC.

The chain is built from TRBV6-5 and TRBJ1-2; D is unclear. This CDR3 comprises 14 residues. Germline CDR1 reads MNHEY; CDR2 reads SVGAGI. Trimming cost V 8 bases and J 2 bases, with 15 bases left between them. CDR3 coding DNA: TGTGCCAGCTCCGATTACGGACTCAACTATGGCTACACCTTC. It translates to CASSDYGLNYGYTF.

The V gene is TRBV5-1, the J gene TRBJ1-2, with D tentatively TRBD1 (6 bases). The CDR3 extends over 14 amino acids. Germline V gene lookup returns CDR1 SGHRS and CDR2 YFSETQ. The germline V and J ends were trimmed by 7 bases and 5 bases, with 18 bases remaining between them. The CDR3 protein is CASRPGQGGYGYTF. As DNA, the CDR3 is TGCGCCAGCCGTCCGGGACAAGGGGGTTATGGCTACACCTTC.

The V and J genes are TRBV4-2 and TRBJ2-2; perhaps TRBD2 as D (6 bases). The V end lost 0 bases, the J end lost 1 base, and 9 bases lay between the germline ends. The CDR3 runs 16 residues. CDR1 is LGHNA and CDR2 is YNFKEQ in the germline V gene. CDR3 DNA: TGTGCCAGCAGCCAAGAAGGGCGGGAGAACACCGGGGAGCTGTTTTTT. This sequence encodes CASSQEGRENTGELFF.